This T cell receptor (beta chain) is from a study of blood T cells in healthy people across ages. Study-level information: Template-switching capture recovered about one barcoded beta molecule per two T cells.

A sample-barcoded 5' primer and a J-beta primer mix were used in a second PCR of roughly 7 to 12 cycles. MiXCR was run by TCRdb on the 5' RACE reads, yielding one entry per CDR3 protein. Of fewer than 1.5 million distinct CDR3 sequences in the sample, 42% were seen once. Around 10 milliliters of peripheral blood were drawn from each donor. The ends were cut back, 6 bases at V and 11 bases at J, with 16 bases in the middle. Germline loops: CDR1 MNHEY, CDR2 SVGAGI. The CDR3 covers 12 residues. Sequenced sample: blood. The chain links TRBV6-5 to TRBJ1-1, with D maybe TRBD1 (6 bases). The clonotype originates from a woman under 30 in good health. In DNA form, the CDR3 reads TGTGCCAGCAGCCGCGTGCAGGGGTTGGCTTTCTTT. It codes for CASSRVQGLAFF.